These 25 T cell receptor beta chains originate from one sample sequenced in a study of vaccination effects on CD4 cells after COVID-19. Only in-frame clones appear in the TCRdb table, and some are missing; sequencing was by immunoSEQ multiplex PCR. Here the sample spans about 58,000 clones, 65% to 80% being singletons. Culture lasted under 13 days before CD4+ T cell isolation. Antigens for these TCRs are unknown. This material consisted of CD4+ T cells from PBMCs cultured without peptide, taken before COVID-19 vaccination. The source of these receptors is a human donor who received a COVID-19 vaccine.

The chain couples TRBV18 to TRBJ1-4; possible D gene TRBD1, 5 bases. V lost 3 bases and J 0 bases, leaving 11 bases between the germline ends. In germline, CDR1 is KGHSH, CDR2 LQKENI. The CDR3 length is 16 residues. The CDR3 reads CASSPFEGTTNEKLFF. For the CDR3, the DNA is TGTGCCAGCTCACCTTTCGAGGGGACAACTAATGAAAAACTGTTTTTT.

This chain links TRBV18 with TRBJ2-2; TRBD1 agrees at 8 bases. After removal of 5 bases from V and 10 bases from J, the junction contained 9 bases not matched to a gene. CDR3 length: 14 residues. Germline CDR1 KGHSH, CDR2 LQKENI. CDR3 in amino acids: CASSKDRGTEELFF. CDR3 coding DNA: TGTGCCAGCTCAAAAGACAGGGGTACGGAGGAGCTGTTTTTT.

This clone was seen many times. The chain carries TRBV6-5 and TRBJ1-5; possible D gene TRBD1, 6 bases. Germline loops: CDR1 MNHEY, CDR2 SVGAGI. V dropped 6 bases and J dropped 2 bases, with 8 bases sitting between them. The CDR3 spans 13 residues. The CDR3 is CASRAGGNQPQHF. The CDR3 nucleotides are TGTGCCAGCAGAGCAGGGGGCAATCAGCCCCAGCATTTT.

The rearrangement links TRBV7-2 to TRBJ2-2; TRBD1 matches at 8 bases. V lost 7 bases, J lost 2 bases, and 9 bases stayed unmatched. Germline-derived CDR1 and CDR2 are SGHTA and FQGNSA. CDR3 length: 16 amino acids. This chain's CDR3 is CASTRRTGSNTGELFF. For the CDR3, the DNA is TGTGCCAGCACCCGAAGGACAGGGTCAAACACCGGGGAGCTGTTTTTT.

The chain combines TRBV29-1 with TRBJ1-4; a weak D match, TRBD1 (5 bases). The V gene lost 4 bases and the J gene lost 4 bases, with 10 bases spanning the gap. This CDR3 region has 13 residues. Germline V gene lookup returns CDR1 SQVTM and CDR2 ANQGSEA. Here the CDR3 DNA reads TGCAGCGTTGCAGCAGGGCTTAATGAAAAACTGTTTTTT. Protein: CSVAAGLNEKLFF. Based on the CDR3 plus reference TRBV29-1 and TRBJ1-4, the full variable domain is SAVISQKPSRDICQRGTSLTIQCQVDSQVTMMFWYRQQPGQSLTLIATANQGSEATYESGFVIDKFPISRPNLTFSTLTVSNMSPEDSSIYLCSVAAGLNEKLFFGSGTQLSVL.

The CDR3 region has the DNA TGTGCCAGCTCACCGCGGACAGGGGACGGGGAGCTGTTTTTT. Its protein product is CASSPRTGDGELFF. The chain carries TRBV18 and TRBJ2-2, with 9 nucleotides matching TRBD1. The CDR3 contains 14 residues. Germline-derived CDR1 and CDR2 are KGHSH and LQKENI. V shed 3 bases and J 7 bases; nucleotides not matched to a gene: 3.

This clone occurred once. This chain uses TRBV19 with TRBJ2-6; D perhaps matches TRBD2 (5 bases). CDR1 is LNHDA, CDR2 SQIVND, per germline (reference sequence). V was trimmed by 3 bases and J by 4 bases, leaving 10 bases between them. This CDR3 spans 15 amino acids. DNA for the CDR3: TGTGCCAGTAGTATGGAGGCTGCCGGGGCCAACGTCCTGACTTTC. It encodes CASSMEAAGANVLTF.

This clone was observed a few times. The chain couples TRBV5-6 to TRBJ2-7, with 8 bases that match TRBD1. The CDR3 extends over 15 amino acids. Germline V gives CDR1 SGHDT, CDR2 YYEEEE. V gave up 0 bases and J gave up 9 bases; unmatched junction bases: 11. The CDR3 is CASSLVGTGSWGQYV. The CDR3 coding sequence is TGTGCCAGCAGCTTGGTCGGGACAGGATCCTGGGGGCAGTACGTC.

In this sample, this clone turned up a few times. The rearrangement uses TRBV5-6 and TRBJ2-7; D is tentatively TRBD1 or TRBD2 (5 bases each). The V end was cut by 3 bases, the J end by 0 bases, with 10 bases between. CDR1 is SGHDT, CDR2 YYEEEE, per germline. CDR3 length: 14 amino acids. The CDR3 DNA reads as TGTGCCAGCAGCTATCGGGACCGCTCCTACGAGCAGTACGTC. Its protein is CASSYRDRSYEQYV.

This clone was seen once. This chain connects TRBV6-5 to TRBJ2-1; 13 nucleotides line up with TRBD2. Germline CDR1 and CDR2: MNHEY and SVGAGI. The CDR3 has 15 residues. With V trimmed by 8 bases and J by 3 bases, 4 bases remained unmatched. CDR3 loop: CASRLAGGGYNEQFF. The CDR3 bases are TGTGCCAGCCGACTAGCGGGGGGAGGCTACAATGAGCAGTTCTTC.

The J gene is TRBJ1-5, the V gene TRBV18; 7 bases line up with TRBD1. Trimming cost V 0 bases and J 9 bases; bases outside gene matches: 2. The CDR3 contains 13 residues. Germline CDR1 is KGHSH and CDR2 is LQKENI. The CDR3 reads CASSPPTGLPQHF. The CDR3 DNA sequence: TGTGCCAGCTCACCACCGACAGGGCTGCCCCAGCATTTT.

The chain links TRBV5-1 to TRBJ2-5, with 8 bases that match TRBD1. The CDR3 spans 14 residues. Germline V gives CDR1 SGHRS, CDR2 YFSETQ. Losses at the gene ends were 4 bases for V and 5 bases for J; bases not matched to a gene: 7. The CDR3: CASSEDRAGETQYF. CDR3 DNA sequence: TGCGCCAGCAGCGAGGACAGGGCGGGCGAGACCCAGTACTTC.

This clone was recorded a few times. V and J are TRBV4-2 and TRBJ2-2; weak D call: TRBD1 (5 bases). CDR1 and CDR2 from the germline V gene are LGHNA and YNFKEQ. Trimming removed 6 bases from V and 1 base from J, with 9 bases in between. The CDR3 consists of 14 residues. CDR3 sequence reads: CASRLTGNTGELFF. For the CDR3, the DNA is TGTGCCAGCAGGCTAACAGGGAACACCGGGGAGCTGTTTTTT.

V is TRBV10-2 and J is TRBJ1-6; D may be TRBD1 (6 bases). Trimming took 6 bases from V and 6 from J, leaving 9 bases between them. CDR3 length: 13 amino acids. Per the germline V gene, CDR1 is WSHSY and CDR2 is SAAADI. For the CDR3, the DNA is TGCGCCAGCAGGGACAGCCTTAATTCACCCCTCCACTTT. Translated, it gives CASRDSLNSPLHF.

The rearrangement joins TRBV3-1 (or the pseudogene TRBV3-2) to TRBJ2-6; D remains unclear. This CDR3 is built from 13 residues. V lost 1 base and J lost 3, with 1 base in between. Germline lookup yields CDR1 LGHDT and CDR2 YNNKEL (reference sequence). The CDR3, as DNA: TGTGCCAGCAGCCAAGTTGGGGCCAACGTCCTGACTTTC. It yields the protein CASSQVGANVLTF.

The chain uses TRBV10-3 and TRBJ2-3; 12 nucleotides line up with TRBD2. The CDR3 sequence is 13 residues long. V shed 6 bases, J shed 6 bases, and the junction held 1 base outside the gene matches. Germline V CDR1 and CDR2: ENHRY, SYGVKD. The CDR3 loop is CAIRTSGGDTQYF. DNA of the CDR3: TGTGCCATCAGGACTAGCGGGGGCGATACGCAGTATTTT.

CDR3 protein: CASSQSWDQPQHF. CDR3 DNA: TGTGCCAGCAGCCAAAGTTGGGATCAGCCCCAGCATTTT. The V call is TRBV14, the J call TRBJ1-5; D is ambiguous. Germline V gene data show CDR1 as SGHDN and CDR2 as FVKESK. The CDR3 runs 13 residues. V lost 2 bases to trimming and J lost 5 bases, with 7 bases between them.

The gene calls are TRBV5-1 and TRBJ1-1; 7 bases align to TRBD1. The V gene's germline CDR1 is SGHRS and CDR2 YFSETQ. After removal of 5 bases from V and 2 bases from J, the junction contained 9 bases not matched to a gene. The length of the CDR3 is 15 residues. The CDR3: CASRALGTANTEAFF. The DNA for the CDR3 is TGCGCCAGCAGGGCCCTCGGGACAGCAAACACTGAAGCTTTCTTT.

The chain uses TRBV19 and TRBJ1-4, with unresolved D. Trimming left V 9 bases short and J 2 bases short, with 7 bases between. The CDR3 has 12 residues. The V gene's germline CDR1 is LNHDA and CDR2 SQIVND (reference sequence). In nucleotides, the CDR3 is TGTGCCAGCTACGGGACTAATGAAAAACTGTTTTTT. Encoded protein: CASYGTNEKLFF.

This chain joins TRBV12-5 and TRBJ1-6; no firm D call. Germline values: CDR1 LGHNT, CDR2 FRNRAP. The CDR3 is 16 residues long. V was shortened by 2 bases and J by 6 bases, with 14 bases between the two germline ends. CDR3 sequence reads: CASGLNTGNPNSPLHF. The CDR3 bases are TGTGCTAGTGGTTTGAACACGGGCAATCCTAATTCACCCCTCCACTTT.

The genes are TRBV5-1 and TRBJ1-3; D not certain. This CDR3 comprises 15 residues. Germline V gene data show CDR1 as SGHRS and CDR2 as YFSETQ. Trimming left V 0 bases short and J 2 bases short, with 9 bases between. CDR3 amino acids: CASSLDASAGNTIYF. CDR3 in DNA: TGCGCCAGCAGCTTGGATGCCAGTGCTGGAAACACCATATATTTT.

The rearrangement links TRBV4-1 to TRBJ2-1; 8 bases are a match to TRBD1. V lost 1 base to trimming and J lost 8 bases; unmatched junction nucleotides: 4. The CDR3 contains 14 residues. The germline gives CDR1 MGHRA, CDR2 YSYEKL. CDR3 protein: CASSQGQGWDEQFF. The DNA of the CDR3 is TGCGCCAGCAGCCAAGGACAGGGGTGGGATGAGCAGTTCTTC.

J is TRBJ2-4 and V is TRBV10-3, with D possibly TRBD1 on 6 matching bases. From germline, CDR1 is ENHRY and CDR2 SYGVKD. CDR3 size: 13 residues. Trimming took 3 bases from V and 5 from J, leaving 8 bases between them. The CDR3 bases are TGTGCCATCAGTGACCCAGGGGAAAACATTCAGTACTTC. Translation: CAISDPGENIQYF.

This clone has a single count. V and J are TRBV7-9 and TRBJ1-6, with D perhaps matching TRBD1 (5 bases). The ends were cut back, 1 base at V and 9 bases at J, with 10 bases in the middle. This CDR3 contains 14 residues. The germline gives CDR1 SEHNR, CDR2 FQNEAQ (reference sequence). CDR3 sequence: CASSLGGMASPLHF. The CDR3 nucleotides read TGTGCCAGCAGCTTAGGGGGGATGGCTTCACCCCTCCACTTT.

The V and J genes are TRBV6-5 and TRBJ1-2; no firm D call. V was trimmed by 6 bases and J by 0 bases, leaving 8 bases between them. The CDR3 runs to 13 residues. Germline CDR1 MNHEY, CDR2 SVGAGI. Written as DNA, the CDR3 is TGTGCCAGCAGCCAGAGTGCTAACTATGGCTACACCTTC. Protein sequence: CASSQSANYGYTF.